The entry below gives a single T cell receptor beta chain sequence along with its context. The CDR3 runs to 12 residues. Trimming took off 4 bases at V and 5 bases at J, with 12 bases between the two ends. CDR1 is SQVTM, CDR2 ANQGSEA, per germline. The entry originates in a study of glioma-infiltrating T cells. TCR alpha and beta CDR3 regions were amplified from RNA using iRepertoire nested multiplex PCR. TCRdb reprocessed the multiplex PCR reads via MiXCR and lists one record per CDR3 protein. The data contain 400,000 or so distinct CDR3 sequences, roughly two fifths of them singletons. This chain joins TRBV29-1 and TRBJ2-7; D is ambiguous. Sample: glioma tissue, nonneoplastic brain tissue, or PBMCs (not recorded which). This sequence originates from a human donor with low-grade glioma or glioblastoma, undergoing nonglioma brain surgery, or in good health (not recorded which). The CDR3 DNA reads as TGCAGCGTTGTCTCTCGGTTCAACGAGCAGTACTTC. Its translation: CSVVSRFNEQYF.